These T cell receptor beta chains were read from a single sample in a study of blood T cells in healthy people across ages. TCRdb ran MiXCR on the 5' RACE reads and lists one entry per CDR3 protein. This table has fewer than 2,000,000 distinct CDR3 sequences, roughly 43% appearing once. Specimen: blood. The receptors here all came from a human donor in good health. The CDR3 runs from the conserved cysteine through the conserved F or W. The D gene is left open where the match is weak. Not all rows give a size; the values are once, few, many and, for expanded clones, a class.

J gene,clone size,V gene,CDR3 length,D gene,CDR3 DNA,CDR3 protein
TRBJ2-7,NA,TRBV12-3/TRBV12-4,15,NA,TGTGCCAGCAGTTCAAGGACAGTTGCTTTCTACGAGCAGTACTTC,CASSSRTVAFYEQYF
TRBJ2-7,NA,TRBV15,14,NA,TGTGCCACCACAACCGGGACGTCCGACTACGAGCAGTACTTC,CATTTGTSDYEQYF
TRBJ2-7,NA,TRBV29-1,12,NA,TGCAGCGTTGAAGTTATCCCCTACGAGCAGTACTTC,CSVEVIPYEQYF
TRBJ2-4,NA,TRBV6-6,16,NA,TGTGCCAGCGGCCCCGTCAAGGGACTAGCCAAAAACATTCAGTACTTC,CASGPVKGLAKNIQYF
TRBJ1-1,NA,TRBV20-1,11,NA,TGCAGTGCCCCTTCGGACACTGAAGCTTTCTTT,CSAPSDTEAFF
TRBJ2-1,once,TRBV29-1,15,TRBD2,TGCAGCGTTAGAGTACAGGGTAGCGGGGGGAATGAGCAGTTCTTC,CSVRVQGSGGNEQFF
TRBJ2-7,NA,TRBV11-2,16,NA,TGTGCCAGCAGCTTCATGGGGGCACTAGCTCTACACGAGCAGTACTTC,CASSFMGALALHEQYF
TRBJ2-1,few,TRBV20-1,12,NA,TGCAGTGCCACTAGGGACTACAATGAGCAGTTCTTC,CSATRDYNEQFF
TRBJ2-5,many,TRBV7-2,16,TRBD2,TGTGCCAGCAGCTTCCAGGCTAGCGGGGGGAAGGAGACCCAGTACTTC,CASSFQASGGKETQYF
TRBJ2-5,NA,TRBV6-2/TRBV6-3,17,NA,TGTGCCAGCAACCTCGTTGGGGGGCCCCCTCGGCAAGAGACCCAGTACTTC,CASNLVGGPPRQETQYF